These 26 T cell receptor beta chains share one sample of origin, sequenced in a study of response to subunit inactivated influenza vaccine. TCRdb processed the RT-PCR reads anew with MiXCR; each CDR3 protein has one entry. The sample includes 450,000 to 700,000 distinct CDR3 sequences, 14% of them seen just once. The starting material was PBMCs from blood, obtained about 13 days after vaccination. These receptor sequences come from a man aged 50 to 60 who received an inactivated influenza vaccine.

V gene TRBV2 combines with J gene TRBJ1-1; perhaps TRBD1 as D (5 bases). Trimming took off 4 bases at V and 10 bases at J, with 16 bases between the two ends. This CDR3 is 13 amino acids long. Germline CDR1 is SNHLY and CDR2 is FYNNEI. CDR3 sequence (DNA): TGTGCCAGCAGTGCGGGCAGGGCGCTAGGAGCTTTCTTT. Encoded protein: CASSAGRALGAFF.

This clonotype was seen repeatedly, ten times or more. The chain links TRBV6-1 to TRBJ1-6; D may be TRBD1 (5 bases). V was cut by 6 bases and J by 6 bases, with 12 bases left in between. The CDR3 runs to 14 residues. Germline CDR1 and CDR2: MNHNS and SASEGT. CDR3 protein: CASRVGRINSPLHF. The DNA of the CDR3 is TGTGCCAGCAGGGTGGGACGGATTAATTCACCCCTCCACTTT.

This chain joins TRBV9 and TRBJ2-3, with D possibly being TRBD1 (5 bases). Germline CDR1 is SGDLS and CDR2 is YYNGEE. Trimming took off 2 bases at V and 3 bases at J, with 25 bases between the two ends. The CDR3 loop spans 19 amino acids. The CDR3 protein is CASSVSPMRRGSTTDTQYF. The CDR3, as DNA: TGTGCCAGCAGCGTTTCCCCCATGCGAAGGGGTTCAACAACAGATACGCAGTATTTT.

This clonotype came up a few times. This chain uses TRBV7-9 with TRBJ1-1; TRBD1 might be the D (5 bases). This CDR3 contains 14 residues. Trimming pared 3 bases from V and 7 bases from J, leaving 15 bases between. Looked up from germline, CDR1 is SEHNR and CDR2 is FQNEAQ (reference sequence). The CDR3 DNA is TGTGCCAGCAGCTTTTCTGGACAATCTTATGAAGCTTTCTTT. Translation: CASSFSGQSYEAFF.

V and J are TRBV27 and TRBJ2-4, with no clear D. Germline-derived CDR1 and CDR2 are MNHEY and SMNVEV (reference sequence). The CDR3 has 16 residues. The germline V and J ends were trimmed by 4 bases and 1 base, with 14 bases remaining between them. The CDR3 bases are TGTGCCAGCAGTTACCGCAAGGAAGGGGCCAAAAACATTCAGTACTTC. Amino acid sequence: CASSYRKEGAKNIQYF.

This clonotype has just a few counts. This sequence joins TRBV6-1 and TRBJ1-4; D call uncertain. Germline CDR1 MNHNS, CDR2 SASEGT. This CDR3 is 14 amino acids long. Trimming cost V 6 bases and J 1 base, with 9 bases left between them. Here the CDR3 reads CASRRRETNEKLFF. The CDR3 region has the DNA TGTGCCAGCAGGCGTAGGGAAACTAATGAAAAACTGTTTTTT.

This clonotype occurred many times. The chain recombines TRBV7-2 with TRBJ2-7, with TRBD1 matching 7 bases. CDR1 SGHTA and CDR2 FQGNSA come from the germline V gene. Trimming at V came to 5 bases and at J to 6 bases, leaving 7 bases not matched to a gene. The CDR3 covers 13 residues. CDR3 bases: TGTGCCAGCAGCGCAGGGACAGCTCGCGAGCAGTACTTC. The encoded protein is CASSAGTAREQYF.

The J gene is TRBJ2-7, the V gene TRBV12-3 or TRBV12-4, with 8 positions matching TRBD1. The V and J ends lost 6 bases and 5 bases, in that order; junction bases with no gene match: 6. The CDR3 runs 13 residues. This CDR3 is CASRQGAKNEQYF. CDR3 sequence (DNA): TGTGCCAGCAGGCAGGGGGCGAAGAACGAGCAGTACTTC.

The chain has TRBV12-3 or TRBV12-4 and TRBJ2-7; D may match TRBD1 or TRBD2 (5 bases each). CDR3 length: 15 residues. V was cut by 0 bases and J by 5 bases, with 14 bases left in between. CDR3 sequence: CASSLAGEMFNEQYF. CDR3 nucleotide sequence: TGTGCCAGCAGTTTAGCGGGGGAGATGTTTAACGAGCAGTACTTC.

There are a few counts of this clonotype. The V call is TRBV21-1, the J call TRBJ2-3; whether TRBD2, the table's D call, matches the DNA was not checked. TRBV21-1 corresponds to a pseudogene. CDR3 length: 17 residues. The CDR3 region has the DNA TGTGCCAGCAGCACCCCCGGGACTAGCAGTAGCACAGATACGCAGTATTTT. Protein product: CASSTPGTSSSTDTQYF.

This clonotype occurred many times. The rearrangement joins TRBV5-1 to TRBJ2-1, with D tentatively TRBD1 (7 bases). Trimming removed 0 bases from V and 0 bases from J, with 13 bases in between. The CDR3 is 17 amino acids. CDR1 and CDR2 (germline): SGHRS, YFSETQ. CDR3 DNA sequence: TGCGCCAGCAGCTTGGGTCCAGGGGGAGGCTCCTACAATGAGCAGTTCTTC. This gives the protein CASSLGPGGGSYNEQFF. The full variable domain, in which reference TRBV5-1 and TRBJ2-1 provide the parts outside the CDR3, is KAGVTQTPRYLIKTRGQQVTLSCSPISGHRSVSWYQQTPGQGLQFLFEYFSETQRNKGNFPGRFSGRQFSNSRSEMNVSTLELGDSALYLCASSLGPGGGSYNEQFFGPGTRLTVL.

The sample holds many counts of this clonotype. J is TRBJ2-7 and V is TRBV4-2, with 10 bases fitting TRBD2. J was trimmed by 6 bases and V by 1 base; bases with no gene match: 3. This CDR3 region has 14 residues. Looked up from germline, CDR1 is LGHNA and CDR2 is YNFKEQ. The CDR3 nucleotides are TGTGCCAGCAGCCAAGCTAGCGGGGGAGGCGAGCAGTACTTC. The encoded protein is CASSQASGGGEQYF.

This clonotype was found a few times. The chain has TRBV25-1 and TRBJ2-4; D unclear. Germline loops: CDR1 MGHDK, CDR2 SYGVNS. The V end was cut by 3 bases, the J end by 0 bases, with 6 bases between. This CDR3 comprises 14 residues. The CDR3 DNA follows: TGTGCCAGCAGTGACCCGTTAGCCAAAAACATTCAGTACTTC. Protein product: CASSDPLAKNIQYF.

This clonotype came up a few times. The CDR3 DNA sequence: TGTGCCAGCAGCCTCGGACAGGGGGTGAATGAAAAACTGTTTTTT. It specifies CASSLGQGVNEKLFF. The chain has TRBV5-6 and TRBJ1-4; the match to TRBD1 covers 10 bases. Looked up from germline, CDR1 is SGHDT and CDR2 is YYEEEE. J was trimmed by 5 bases and V by 4 bases; bases with no gene match: 5. The CDR3 is 15 amino acids. The entire variable domain, with the rest obtained from reference TRBV5-6 and TRBJ1-4, is as follows: DAGVTQSPTHLIKTRGQQVTLRCSPKSGHDTVSWYQQALGQGPQFIFQYYEEEERQRGNFPDRFSGHQFPNYSSELNVNALLLGDSALYLCASSLGQGVNEKLFFGSGTQLSVL.

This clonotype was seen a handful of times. CDR3 in DNA: TGTGCCTGGAGCGAGGGATACAATCAGCCCCAGCATTTT. Translated, it gives CAWSEGYNQPQHF. The chain joins TRBV30 to TRBJ1-5; no reliable D call. Per the germline V gene, CDR1 is GTSNPN and CDR2 is SVGIG (reference sequence). The V gene lost 3 bases and the J gene lost 3 bases, with 9 bases spanning the gap. This CDR3 spans 13 amino acids. Full variable domain (outside the CDR3, taken from reference TRBV30 and TRBJ1-5): SQTIHQWPATLVQPVGSPLSLECTVEGTSNPNLYWYRQAAGRGLQLLFYSVGIGQISSEVPQNLSASRPQDRQFILSSKKLLLSDSGFYLCAWSEGYNQPQHFGDGTRLSIL.

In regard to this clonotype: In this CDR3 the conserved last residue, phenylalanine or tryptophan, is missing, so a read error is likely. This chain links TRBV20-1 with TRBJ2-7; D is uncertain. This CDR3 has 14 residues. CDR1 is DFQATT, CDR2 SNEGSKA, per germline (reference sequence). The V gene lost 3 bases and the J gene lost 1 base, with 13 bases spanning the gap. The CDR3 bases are TGCAGTGCTAGCCTCGCGGAGAAATCCTACGAGCAGTACTTG. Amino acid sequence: CSASLAEKSYEQYL.

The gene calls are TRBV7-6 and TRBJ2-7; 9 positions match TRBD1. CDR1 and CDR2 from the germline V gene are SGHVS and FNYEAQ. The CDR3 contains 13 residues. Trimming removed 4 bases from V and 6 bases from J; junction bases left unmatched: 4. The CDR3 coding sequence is TGTGCCAGCAGCTCGACGGACAGGGGCGAGCAGTACTTC. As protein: CASSSTDRGEQYF.

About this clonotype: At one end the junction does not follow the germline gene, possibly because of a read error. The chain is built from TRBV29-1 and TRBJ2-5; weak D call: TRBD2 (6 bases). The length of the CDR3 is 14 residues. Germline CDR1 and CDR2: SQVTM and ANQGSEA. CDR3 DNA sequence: TGCAACGTTGAACCGGGACTTATTAAAGAGACCCAGTACTTC. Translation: CNVEPGLIKETQYF.

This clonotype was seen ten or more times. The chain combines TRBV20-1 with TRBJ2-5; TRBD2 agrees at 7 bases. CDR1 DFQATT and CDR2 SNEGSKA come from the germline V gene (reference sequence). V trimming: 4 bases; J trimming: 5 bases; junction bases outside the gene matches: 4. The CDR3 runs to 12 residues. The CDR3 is CSAKPGGETQYF. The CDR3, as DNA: TGCAGTGCTAAGCCCGGGGGGGAGACCCAGTACTTC.

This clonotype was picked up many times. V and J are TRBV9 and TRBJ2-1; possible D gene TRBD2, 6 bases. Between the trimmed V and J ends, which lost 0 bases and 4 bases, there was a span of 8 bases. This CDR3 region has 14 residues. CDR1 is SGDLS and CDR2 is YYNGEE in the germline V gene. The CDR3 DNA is TGTGCCAGCAGCGTAGGTCGGGAGTACAATGAGCAGTTCTTC. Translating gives CASSVGREYNEQFF.

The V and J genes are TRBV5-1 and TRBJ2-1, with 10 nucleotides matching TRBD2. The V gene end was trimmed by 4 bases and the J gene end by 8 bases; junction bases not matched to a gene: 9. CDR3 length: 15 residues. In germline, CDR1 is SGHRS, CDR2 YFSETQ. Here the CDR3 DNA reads TGCGCCAGCAGCCTCCCTAGCGGGAGTGGGGATGAGCAGTTCTTC. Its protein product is CASSLPSGSGDEQFF.

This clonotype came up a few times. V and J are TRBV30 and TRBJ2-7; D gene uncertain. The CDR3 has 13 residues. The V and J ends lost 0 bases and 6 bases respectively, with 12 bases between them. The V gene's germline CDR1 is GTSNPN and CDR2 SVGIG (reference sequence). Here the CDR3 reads CAWSVIPVGEQYF. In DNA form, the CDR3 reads TGTGCCTGGAGTGTAATTCCGGTTGGCGAGCAGTACTTC.

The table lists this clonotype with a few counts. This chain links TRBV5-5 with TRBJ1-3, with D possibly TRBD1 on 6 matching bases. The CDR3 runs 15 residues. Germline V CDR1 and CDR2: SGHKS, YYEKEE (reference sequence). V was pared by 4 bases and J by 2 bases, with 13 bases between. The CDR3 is CASSAIQGPGNTIYF. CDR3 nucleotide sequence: TGTGCCAGCAGCGCGATACAGGGACCTGGAAACACCATATATTTT.

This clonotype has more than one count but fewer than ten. The CDR3 DNA reads as TGCGCCAGCAGCTTGGAACCGGGACCCCTGCTCTACGAGCAGTACTTC. This gives the protein CASSLEPGPLLYEQYF. The V and J genes are TRBV5-1 and TRBJ2-7, with D tentatively TRBD1 or TRBD2 (5 bases each). V gave up 0 bases and J gave up 3 bases, with 16 bases separating them. Germline V gene sequence: CDR1 SGHRS, CDR2 YFSETQ. CDR3 length equals 16 residues.

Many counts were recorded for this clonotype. CDR3 nucleotide sequence: TGTGCCAGCACCCTCGGGGTTCCTTACAATGAGCAGTTCTTC. It is translated as CASTLGVPYNEQFF. The chain is built from TRBV12-3 or TRBV12-4 and TRBJ2-1; possibly TRBD2 for D (5 bases). The V gene lost 7 bases and the J gene lost 4 bases, with 14 bases spanning the gap. This CDR3 has 14 residues.

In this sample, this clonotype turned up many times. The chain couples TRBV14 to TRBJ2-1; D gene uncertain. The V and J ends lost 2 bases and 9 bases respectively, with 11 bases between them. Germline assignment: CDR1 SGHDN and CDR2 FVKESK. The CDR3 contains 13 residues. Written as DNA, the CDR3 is TGTGCCAGCAGCCAAACTTGGCTCAGTGAGCAGTTCTTC. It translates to CASSQTWLSEQFF. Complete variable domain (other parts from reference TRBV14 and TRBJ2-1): EAGVTQFPSHSVIEKGQTVTLRCDPISGHDNLYWYRRVMGKEIKFLLHFVKESKQDESGMPNNRFLAERTGGTYSTLKVQPAELEDSGVYFCASSQTWLSEQFFGPGTRLTVL.